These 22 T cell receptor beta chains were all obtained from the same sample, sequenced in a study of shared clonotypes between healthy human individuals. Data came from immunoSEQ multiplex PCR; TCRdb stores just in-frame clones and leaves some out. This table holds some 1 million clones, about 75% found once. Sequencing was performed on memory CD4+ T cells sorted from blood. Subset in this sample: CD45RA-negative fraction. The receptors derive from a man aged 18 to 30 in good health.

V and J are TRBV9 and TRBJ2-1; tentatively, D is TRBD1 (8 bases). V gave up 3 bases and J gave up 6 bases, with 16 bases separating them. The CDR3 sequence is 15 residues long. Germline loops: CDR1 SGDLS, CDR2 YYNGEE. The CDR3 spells CASSETGGVINEQFF. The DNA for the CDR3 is TGTGCCAGCAGCGAAACAGGGGGGGTCATCAATGAGCAGTTCTTC. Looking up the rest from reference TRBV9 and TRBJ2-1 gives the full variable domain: DSGVTQTPKHLITATGQRVTLRCSPRSGDLSVYWYQQSLDQGLQFLIQYYNGEERAKGNILERFSAQQFPDLHSELNLSSLELGDSALYFCASSETGGVINEQFFGPGTRLTVL.

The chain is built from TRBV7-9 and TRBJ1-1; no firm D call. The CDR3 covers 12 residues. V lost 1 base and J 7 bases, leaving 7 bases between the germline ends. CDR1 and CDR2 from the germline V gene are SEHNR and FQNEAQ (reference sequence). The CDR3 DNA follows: TGTGCCAGCAGCTTAGAGAGGGATGAAGCTTTCTTT. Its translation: CASSLERDEAFF.

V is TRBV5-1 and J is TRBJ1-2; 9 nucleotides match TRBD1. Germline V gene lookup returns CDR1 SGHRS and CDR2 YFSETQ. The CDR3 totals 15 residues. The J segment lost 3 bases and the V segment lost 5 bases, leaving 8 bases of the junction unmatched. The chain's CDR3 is CASRLRTGDYYGYTF. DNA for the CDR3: TGCGCCAGCAGACTCAGGACAGGGGATTACTATGGCTACACCTTC.

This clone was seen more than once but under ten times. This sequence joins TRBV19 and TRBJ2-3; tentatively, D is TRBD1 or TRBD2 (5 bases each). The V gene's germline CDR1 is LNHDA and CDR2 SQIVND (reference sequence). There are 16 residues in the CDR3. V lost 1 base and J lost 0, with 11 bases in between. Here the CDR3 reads CASSIGSWDSTDTQYF. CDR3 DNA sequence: TGTGCCAGTAGTATAGGGAGCTGGGACAGCACAGATACGCAGTATTTT.

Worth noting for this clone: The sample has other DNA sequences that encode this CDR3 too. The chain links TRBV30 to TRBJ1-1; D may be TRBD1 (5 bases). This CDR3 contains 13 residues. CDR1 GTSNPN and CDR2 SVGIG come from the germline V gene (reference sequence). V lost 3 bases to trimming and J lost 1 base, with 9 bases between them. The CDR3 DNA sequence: TGTGCCTGGAGCCCTACAGGGAACACTGAAGCTTTCTTT. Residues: CAWSPTGNTEAFF.

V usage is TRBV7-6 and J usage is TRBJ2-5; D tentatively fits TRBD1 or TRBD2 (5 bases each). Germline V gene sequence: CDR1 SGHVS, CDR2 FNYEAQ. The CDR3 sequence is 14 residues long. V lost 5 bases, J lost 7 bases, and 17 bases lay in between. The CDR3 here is CASSHPLRDGTQYF. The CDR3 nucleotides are TGTGCCAGCAGCCACCCTTTGAGGGACGGGACCCAGTACTTC.

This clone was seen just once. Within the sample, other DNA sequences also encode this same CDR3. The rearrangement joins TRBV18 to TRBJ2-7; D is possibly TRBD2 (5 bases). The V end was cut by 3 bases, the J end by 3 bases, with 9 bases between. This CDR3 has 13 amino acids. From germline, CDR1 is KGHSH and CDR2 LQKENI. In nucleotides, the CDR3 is TGTGCCAGCTCACCCCCCGGGGACTACGAGCAGTACTTC. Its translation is CASSPPGDYEQYF.

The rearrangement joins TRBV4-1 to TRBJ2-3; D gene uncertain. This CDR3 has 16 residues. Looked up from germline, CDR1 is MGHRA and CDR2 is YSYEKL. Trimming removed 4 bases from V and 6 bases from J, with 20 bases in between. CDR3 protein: CASSLRSGPRTDTQYF. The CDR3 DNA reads TGCGCCAGCAGCCTACGCTCCGGACCCCGTACGGATACGCAGTATTTT.

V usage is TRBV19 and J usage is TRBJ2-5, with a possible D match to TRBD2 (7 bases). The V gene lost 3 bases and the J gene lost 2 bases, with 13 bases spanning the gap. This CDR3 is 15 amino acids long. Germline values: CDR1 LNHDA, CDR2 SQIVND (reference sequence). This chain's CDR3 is CASSMAGAYQETQYF. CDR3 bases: TGTGCCAGTAGTATGGCGGGGGCCTATCAAGAGACCCAGTACTTC.

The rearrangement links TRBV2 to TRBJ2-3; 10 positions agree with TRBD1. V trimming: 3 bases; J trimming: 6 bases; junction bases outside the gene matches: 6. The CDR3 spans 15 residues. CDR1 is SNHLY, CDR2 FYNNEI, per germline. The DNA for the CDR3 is TGTGCCAGCAGTGATTGGACAGGGGGTACGGATACGCAGTATTTT. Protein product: CASSDWTGGTDTQYF.

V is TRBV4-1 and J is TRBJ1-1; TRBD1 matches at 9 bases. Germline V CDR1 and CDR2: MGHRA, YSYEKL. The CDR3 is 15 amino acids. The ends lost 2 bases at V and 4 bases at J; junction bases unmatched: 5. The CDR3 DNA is TGCGCCAGCAGCCAATGGGGACAGGGAGTCACTGAAGCTTTCTTT. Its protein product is CASSQWGQGVTEAFF.

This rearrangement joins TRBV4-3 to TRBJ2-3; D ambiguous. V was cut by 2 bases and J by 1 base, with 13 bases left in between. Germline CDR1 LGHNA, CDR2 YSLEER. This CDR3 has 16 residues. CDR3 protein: CASSQSSVPGTDTQYF. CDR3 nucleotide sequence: TGCGCCAGCAGCCAATCATCAGTACCGGGCACAGATACGCAGTATTTT.

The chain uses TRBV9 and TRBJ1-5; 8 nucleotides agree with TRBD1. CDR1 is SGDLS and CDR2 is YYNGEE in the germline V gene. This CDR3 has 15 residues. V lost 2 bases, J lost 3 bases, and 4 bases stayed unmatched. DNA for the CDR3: TGTGCCAGCAGCGTGTCGGACAGGGACAATCAGCCCCAGCATTTT. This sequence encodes CASSVSDRDNQPQHF.

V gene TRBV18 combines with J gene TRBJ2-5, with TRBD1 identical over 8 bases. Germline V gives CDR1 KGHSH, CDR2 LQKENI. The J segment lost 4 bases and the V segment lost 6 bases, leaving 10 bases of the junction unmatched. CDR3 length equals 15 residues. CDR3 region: CASSRGQVTGETQYF. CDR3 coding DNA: TGTGCCAGCTCCCGGGGACAGGTAACAGGAGAGACCCAGTACTTC.

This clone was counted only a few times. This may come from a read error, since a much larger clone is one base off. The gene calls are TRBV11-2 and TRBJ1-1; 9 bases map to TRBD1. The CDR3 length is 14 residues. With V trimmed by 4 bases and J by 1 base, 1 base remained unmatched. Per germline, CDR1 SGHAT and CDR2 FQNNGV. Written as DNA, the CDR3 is TGTGCCAGCAGCTGGGGACAGGGGAACACTGAAGCTTTCTTT. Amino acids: CASSWGQGNTEAFF. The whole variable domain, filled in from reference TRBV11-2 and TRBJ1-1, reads EAGVAQSPRYKIIEKRQSVAFWCNPISGHATLYWYQQILGQGPKLLIQFQNNGVVDDSQLPKDRFSAERLKGVDSTLKIQPAKLEDSAVYLCASSWGQGNTEAFFGQGTRLTVV.

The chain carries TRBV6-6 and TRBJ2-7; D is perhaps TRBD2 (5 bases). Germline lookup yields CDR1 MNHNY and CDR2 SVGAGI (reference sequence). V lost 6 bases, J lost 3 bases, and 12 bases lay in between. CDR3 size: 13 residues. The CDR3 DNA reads TGTGCCAGCAGCCGAGGGCTTCACTACGAGCAGTACTTC. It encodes CASSRGLHYEQYF.

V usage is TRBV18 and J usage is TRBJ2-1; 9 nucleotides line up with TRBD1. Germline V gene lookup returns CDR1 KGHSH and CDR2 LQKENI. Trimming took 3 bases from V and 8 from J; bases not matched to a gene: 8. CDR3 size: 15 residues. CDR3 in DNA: TGTGCCAGCTCACCTCGGGGACAGGGAATCGATGAGCAGTTCTTC. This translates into CASSPRGQGIDEQFF.

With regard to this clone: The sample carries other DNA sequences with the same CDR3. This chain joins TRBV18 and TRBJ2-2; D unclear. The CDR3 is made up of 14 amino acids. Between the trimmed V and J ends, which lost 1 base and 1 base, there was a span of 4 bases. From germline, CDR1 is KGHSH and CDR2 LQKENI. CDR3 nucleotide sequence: TGTGCCAGCTCACCACAGCAGAACACCGGGGAGCTGTTTTTT. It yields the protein CASSPQQNTGELFF.

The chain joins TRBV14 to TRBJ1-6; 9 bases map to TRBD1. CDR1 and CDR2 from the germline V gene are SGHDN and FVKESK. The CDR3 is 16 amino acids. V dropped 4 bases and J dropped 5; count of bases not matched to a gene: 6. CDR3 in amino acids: CASSPTGTGNNSPLHF. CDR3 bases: TGTGCCAGCAGCCCTACCGGGACAGGGAATAATTCACCCCTCCACTTT.

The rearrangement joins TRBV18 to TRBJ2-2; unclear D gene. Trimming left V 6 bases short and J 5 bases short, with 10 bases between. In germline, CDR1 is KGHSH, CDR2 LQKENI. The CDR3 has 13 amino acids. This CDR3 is CASSLTETGELFF. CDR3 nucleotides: TGTGCCAGCTCCTTGACTGAAACCGGGGAGCTGTTTTTT.

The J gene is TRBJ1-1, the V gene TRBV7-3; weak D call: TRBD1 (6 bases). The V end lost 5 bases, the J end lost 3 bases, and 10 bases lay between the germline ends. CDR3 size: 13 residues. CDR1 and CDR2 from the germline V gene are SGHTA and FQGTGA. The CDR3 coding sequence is TGTGCCAGCAGCGAACAGGGTCACACTGAAGCTTTCTTT. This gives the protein CASSEQGHTEAFF.

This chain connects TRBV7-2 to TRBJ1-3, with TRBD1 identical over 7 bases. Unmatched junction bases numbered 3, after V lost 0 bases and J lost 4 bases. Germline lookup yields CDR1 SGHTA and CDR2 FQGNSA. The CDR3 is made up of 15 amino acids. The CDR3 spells CASSLAGQRGNTIYF. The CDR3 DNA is TGTGCCAGCAGCTTAGCGGGACAGAGGGGAAACACCATATATTTT. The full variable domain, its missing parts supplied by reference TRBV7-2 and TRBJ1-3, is GAGVSQSPSNKVTEKGKDVELRCDPISGHTALYWYRQSLGQGLEFLIYFQGNSAPDKSGLPSDRFSAERTGGSVSTLTIQRTQQEDSAVYLCASSLAGQRGNTIYFGEGSWLTVV.